Listed below are T cell receptor beta chains from one sample, sequenced in a study of beta chain features in type 1 diabetes. Clones were read by immunoSEQ multiplex PCR, and TCRdb kept only the in-frame ones, dropping some. The sample holds 300,000 to 350,000 clones, around 15% seen once. The specimen sequenced was central memory CD4+ T cells from blood. The receptors come from a young man in good health. CDR3s include the opening cysteine and the closing phenylalanine or tryptophan. D genes are given only for firm matches. Clone size appears in some rows only: once, few, many, or a class for an expanded clone.

d_call	v_call	j_call	clone_size	cdr3_aa	cdr3_nt
NA	TRBV9	TRBJ2-2	few	CASRGTGSTGELFF	TGTGCCAGCAGAGGCACAGGGAGCACCGGGGAGCTGTTTTTT
NA	TRBV27	TRBJ1-1	few	CASSLWPQGNGEAFF	TGTGCCAGCAGTTTATGGCCCCAGGGCAACGGCGAAGCTTTCTTT
TRBD1	TRBV5-4	TRBJ1-1	few	CASSLAGGGTEAFF	TGTGCCAGCAGCTTGGCAGGGGGCGGCACTGAAGCTTTCTTT
NA	TRBV11-1	TRBJ1-1	many	CASSLGSGAFF	TGTGCCAGCAGCTTAGGCTCGGGAGCTTTCTTT
NA	TRBV6-1	TRBJ1-2	few	CASTLDFNYGYTF	TGTGCCAGCACCTTAGACTTTAACTATGGCTACACCTTC
NA	TRBV19	TRBJ2-3	NA	CATREQEVADTQYF	TGTGCCACAAGGGAGCAGGAGGTGGCAGATACGCAGTATTTT
NA	TRBV4-1	TRBJ1-4	few	CASTLNSGVNEKLFF	TGCGCCAGCACCTTAAACTCGGGGGTGAATGAAAAACTGTTTTTT
TRBD2	TRBV5-6	TRBJ2-1	NA	CASSSVGLAGVNEQFF	TGTGCCAGCAGCTCGGTCGGACTAGCGGGAGTCAATGAGCAGTTCTTC
NA	TRBV7-2	TRBJ2-3	NA	CASSPYSTDTQYF	TGTGCCAGCAGCCCTTACTCCACAGATACGCAGTATTTT
NA	TRBV9	TRBJ1-1	few	CASSVATGGAGVGTEAFF	TGTGCCAGCAGCGTAGCTACGGGGGGCGCAGGAGTGGGCACTGAAGCTTTCTTT
NA	TRBV7-2	TRBJ1-5	few	CASSLQGLNHQPQHF	TGTGCCAGCAGCTTACAGGGGCTTAACCATCAGCCCCAGCATTTT
NA	TRBV10-3	TRBJ1-5	NA	CAVTRDPLNQPQHF	TGTGCCGTCACTCGGGACCCCCTCAATCAGCCCCAGCATTTT
NA	TRBV7-2	TRBJ1-1	NA	CATRGAGRGTEAFF	TGTGCCACCCGAGGGGCAGGGAGGGGCACTGAAGCTTTCTTT
NA	TRBV7-9	TRBJ2-5	NA	CASSLGVAEETQYF	TGTGCCAGCAGCTTAGGGGTAGCGGAAGAGACCCAGTACTTC
TRBD1	TRBV5-6	TRBJ2-4	few	CASSQTGTGANIQYF	TGTGCCAGCAGCCAGACCGGGACAGGGGCGAACATTCAGTACTTC
NA	TRBV4-3	TRBJ1-4	NA	CASSQDSFLDDEKLFF	TGCGCCAGCAGCCAAGATAGTTTTCTCGATGATGAAAAACTGTTTTTT
NA	TRBV7-2	TRBJ2-3	NA	CASSLMGREPTQYF	TGTGCCAGCAGCTTAATGGGCAGGGAGCCTACGCAGTATTTT
NA	TRBV11-3	TRBJ1-1	few	CASSLGRGNTEAFF	TGTGCCAGCAGCTTAGGCAGGGGGAACACTGAAGCTTTCTTT
NA	TRBV19	TRBJ2-2	few	CASLQQGITRDTGELFF	TGTGCCAGTTTGCAACAGGGTATAACCCGGGACACCGGGGAGCTGTTTTTT
TRBD2	TRBV4-1	TRBJ2-1	few	CASSQDTSGAYNEQFF	TGCGCCAGCAGCCAAGATACTAGCGGGGCCTACAATGAGCAGTTCTTC
NA	TRBV19	TRBJ2-3	NA	CASSVRLADTQYF	TGTGCCAGTAGTGTCCGACTCGCAGATACGCAGTATTTT
NA	TRBV14	TRBJ2-1	NA	CASSQLLAYNEQFF	TGTGCCAGCAGCCAATTACTAGCCTACAATGAGCAGTTCTTC
NA	TRBV5-1	TRBJ1-1	many	CASGSGYTEAFF	TGCGCCAGCGGTTCAGGTTACACTGAAGCTTTCTTT
TRBD1	TRBV28	TRBJ1-2	few	CASSLTQGASYGYTF	TGTGCCAGCAGTTTGACCCAGGGGGCGAGCTATGGCTACACCTTC
NA	TRBV29-1	TRBJ2-2	many	CSVDLGRGATGELFF	TGCAGCGTTGATCTCGGACGAGGGGCCACCGGGGAGCTGTTTTTT
TRBD1	TRBV6-7	TRBJ2-7	NA	CASTNRGRVWYEQYF	TGTGCCAGCACGAATAGGGGGCGCGTTTGGTACGAGCAGTACTTC
TRBD1	TRBV6-5	TRBJ1-1	NA	CASGQVLNTEAFF	TGTGCCAGCGGACAGGTGTTGAACACTGAAGCTTTCTTT
TRBD1	TRBV9	TRBJ1-1	few	CASSPRDSPNTEAFF	TGTGCCAGCAGCCCCAGGGACAGCCCGAACACTGAAGCTTTCTTT
TRBD2	TRBV6-5	TRBJ2-1	few	CASRVGGHNEQFF	TGTGCCAGCAGGGTGGGAGGGCACAATGAGCAGTTCTTC
NA	TRBV10-2	TRBJ1-4	many	CASSRGNEKLFF	TGCGCCAGCAGTAGAGGGAATGAAAAACTGTTTTTT
NA	TRBV5-6	TRBJ1-4	NA	CASSLGARAIDEKLFF	TGTGCCAGCAGCTTGGGAGCTCGGGCAATAGATGAAAAACTGTTTTTT
TRBD1	TRBV9	TRBJ1-2	NA	CASTLTTGDYGYTF	TGTGCCAGCACCTTGACGACAGGGGACTATGGCTACACCTTC
NA	TRBV25-1	TRBJ1-3	NA	CASSEYRTAGNTIYF	TGTGCCAGCAGTGAATATCGAACAGCTGGAAACACCATATATTTT
NA	TRBV9	TRBJ1-2	few	CASSVFEGLGYGYTF	TGTGCCAGCAGCGTATTTGAGGGTCTGGGCTATGGCTACACCTTC
TRBD2	TRBV7-3	TRBJ2-3	NA	CASSLGGRAFPQYF	TGTGCCAGCAGCTTGGGTGGGAGGGCCTTTCCGCAGTATTTT